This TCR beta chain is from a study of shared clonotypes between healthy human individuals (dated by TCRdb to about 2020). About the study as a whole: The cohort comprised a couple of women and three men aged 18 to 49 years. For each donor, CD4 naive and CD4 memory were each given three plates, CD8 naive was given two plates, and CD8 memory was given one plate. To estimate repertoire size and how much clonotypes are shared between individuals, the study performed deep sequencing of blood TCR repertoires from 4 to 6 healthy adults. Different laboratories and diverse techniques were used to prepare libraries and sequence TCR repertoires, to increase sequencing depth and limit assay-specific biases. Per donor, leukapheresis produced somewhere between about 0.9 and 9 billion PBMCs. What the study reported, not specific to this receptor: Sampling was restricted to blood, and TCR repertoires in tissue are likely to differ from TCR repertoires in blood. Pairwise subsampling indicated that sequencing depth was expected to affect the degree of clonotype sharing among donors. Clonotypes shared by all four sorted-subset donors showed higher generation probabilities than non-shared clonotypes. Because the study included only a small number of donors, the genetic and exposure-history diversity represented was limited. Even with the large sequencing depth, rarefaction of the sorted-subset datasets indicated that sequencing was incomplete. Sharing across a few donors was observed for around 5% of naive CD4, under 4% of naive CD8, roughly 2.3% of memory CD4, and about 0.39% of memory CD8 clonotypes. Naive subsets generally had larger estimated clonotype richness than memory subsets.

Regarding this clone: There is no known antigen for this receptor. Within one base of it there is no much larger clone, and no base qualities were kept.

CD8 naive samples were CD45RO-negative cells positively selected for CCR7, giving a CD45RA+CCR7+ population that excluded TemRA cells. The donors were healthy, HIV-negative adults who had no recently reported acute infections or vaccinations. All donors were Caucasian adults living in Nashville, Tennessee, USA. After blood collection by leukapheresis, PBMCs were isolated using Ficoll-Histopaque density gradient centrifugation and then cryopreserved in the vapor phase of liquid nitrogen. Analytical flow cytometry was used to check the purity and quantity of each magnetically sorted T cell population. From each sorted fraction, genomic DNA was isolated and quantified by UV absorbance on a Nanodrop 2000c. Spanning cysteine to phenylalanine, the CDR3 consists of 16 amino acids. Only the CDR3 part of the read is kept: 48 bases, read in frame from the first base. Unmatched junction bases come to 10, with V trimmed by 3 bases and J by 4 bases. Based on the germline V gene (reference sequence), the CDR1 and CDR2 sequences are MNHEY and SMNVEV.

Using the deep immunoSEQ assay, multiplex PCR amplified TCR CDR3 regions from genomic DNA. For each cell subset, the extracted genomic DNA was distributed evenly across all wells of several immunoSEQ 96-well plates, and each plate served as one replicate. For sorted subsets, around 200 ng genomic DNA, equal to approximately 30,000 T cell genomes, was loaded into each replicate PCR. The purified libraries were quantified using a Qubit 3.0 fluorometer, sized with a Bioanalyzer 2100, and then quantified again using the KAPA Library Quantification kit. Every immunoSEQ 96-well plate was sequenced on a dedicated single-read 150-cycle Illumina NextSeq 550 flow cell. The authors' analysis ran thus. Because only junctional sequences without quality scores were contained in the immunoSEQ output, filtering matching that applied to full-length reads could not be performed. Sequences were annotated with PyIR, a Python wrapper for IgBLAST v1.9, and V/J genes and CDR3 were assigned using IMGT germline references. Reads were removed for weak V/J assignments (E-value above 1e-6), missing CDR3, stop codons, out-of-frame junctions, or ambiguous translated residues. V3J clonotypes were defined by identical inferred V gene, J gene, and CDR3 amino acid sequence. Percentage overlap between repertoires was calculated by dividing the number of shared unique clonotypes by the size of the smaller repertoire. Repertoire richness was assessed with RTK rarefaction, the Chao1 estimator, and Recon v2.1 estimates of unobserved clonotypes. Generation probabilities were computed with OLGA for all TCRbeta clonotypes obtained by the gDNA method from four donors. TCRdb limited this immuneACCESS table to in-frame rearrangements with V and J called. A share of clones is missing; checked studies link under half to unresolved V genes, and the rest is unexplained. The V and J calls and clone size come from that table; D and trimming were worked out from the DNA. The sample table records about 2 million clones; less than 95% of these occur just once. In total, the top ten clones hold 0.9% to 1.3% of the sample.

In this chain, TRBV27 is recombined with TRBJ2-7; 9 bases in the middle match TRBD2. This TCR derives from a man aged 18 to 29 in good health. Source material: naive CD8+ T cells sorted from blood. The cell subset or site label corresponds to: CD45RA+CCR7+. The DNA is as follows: TGTGCCAGCAGTTTGACTAGCGGCGAACTCCTGTACGAGCAGTACTTC. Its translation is CASSLTSGELLYEQYF.